This T cell receptor beta chain was identified during a study of T cell changes during pregnancy in multiple sclerosis. CDR1 and CDR2 (germline): SGHVS, FQNEAQ. V was shortened by 8 bases and J by 3 bases, with 17 bases between the two germline ends. This CDR3 has 14 residues. Profiling relied on immunoSEQ multiplex PCR, and the TCRdb table lists in-frame clones only, not all of them. The sample carries about 93,000 clones, over 80% recorded once. The source is a female donor with multiple sclerosis, enrolled in a pregnancy study. V gene TRBV7-8 combines with J gene TRBJ2-7; D gene uncertain. The sequencing used peripheral blood, collected after pregnancy. This CDR3 reads CASAWLPVVYEQYF. The CDR3 DNA reads as TGTGCCAGCGCCTGGTTGCCAGTGGTCTACGAGCAGTACTTC.